The 21 T cell receptor beta chains presented below share a single source sample, sequenced in a study of cytomegalovirus exposure and HLA in healthy donors. Primers: 60 Vbeta forward and 13 Jbeta reverse. This table comes from immunoSEQ multiplex PCR, and its TCRdb copy is limited to in-frame clones, with some not included. The top ten hold approximately 1.3% of the sample, which has 160,000 or so clones, about 84% seen once. Sequenced material: PBMCs. These receptors all stem from a man between 45 and 60 years old in good health and CMV-seropositive.

The CDR3 DNA reads TGTGCCAGCAGAGGGACTAGCGGGAGGTCTAGCTCCTACGAGCAGTACTTC. It specifies CASRGTSGRSSSYEQYF. The chain has TRBV21-1 and TRBJ2-7; TRBD2 reflects the table's D call only, with no check against the DNA. TRBV21-1 is a pseudogene locus. This CDR3 has 17 residues.

The CDR3 region is CASSSLGGPPDTQYF. The CDR3 DNA reads as TGTGCCAGCAGCTCACTGGGGGGGCCCCCAGATACGCAGTATTTT. The rearrangement uses TRBV7-6 and TRBJ2-3; TRBD2 is a possible D gene (7 bases). V lost 4 bases to trimming and J lost 4 bases, with 15 bases between them. The CDR3 is 15 residues long. Germline V gene sequence: CDR1 SGHVS, CDR2 FNYEAQ.

V gene TRBV27 combines with J gene TRBJ1-6; D not resolved. Germline CDR1 is MNHEY and CDR2 is SMNVEV (reference sequence). Between the trimmed V and J ends, which lost 5 bases and 0 bases, there was a span of 5 bases. CDR3 length: 14 residues. DNA of the CDR3: TGTGCCAGCAGTCGGAGCTCCTATAATTCACCCCTCCACTTT. It encodes CASSRSSYNSPLHF.

This clone was picked up a small number of times. This chain uses TRBV5-1 with TRBJ2-7, with 7 positions matching TRBD2. V lost 4 bases and J lost 3; bases outside the gene matches: 4. Germline V gene sequence: CDR1 SGHRS, CDR2 YFSETQ. The CDR3 is 13 amino acids. The CDR3, as DNA: TGCGCCAGCAGCCGCGGGGGAAACTACGAGCAGTACTTC. It yields the protein CASSRGGNYEQYF.

The chain couples TRBV7-8 to TRBJ2-4; 8 nucleotides align to TRBD1. CDR3 length: 15 amino acids. With 5 bases clipped from V and 7 bases from J, the junction kept 10 bases outside the gene matches. Germline CDR1 SGHVS, CDR2 FQNEAQ. The CDR3: CASSPSTGQGNIQYF. The CDR3 DNA follows: TGTGCCAGCAGCCCCTCGACCGGACAGGGTAACATTCAGTACTTC.

The rearrangement links TRBV18 to TRBJ1-4; 9 nucleotides match TRBD1. CDR3 size: 15 residues. V was pared by 1 base and J by 10 bases, with 7 bases of the junction left unmatched. From germline, CDR1 is KGHSH and CDR2 LQKENI. CDR3 amino acids: CASSPLQDRGGKLFF. CDR3 sequence (DNA): TGTGCCAGCTCACCACTTCAGGACAGGGGAGGAAAACTGTTTTTT. Looking up the rest from reference TRBV18 and TRBJ1-4 gives the full variable domain: NAGVMQNPRHLVRRRGQEARLRCSPMKGHSHVYWYRQLPEEGLKFMVYLQKENIIDESGMPKERFSAEFPKEGPSILRIQQVVRGDSAAYFCASSPLQDRGGKLFFGSGTQLSVL.

The chain employs TRBV5-4 and TRBJ1-4; D is perhaps TRBD1 (6 bases). CDR1 is SGHNT, CDR2 YYREEE, per germline (reference sequence). With 3 bases removed from V and 8 bases from J, the gap between germline ends came to 14 bases. The length of the CDR3 is 14 residues. Here the CDR3 reads CASSSGQGKEKLFF. CDR3 coding DNA: TGTGCCAGCAGCTCGGGGCAGGGGAAGGAAAAACTGTTTTTT.

The chain uses TRBV6-6 and TRBJ1-5, with 11 bases fitting TRBD1. J lost 6 bases, V lost 4 bases, and 5 bases had no gene match. Germline CDR1 is MNHNY and CDR2 is SVGAGI (reference sequence). The CDR3 consists of 15 residues. The CDR3, as DNA: TGTGCCAGCAGTTGGACAGGGGGCGTTGGTCAGCCCCAGCATTTT. It specifies CASSWTGGVGQPQHF.

The chain carries TRBV5-4 and TRBJ1-4; 8 nucleotides align to TRBD1. Germline V lookup: CDR1 SGHNT, CDR2 YYREEE (reference sequence). The trim removed 4 bases at V and 4 bases at J, leaving 6 bases unmatched. This CDR3 is 15 amino acids long. CDR3 amino acids: CASSVLTGDNEKLFF. The CDR3 bases are TGTGCCAGCAGCGTTCTGACAGGGGATAATGAAAAACTGTTTTTT.

The rearrangement uses TRBV7-2 and TRBJ1-2; D gene unclear. Trimming took 0 bases from V and 2 from J, leaving 4 bases between them. CDR3 length: 13 residues. Germline V lookup: CDR1 SGHTA, CDR2 FQGNSA. The CDR3 here is CASSLARNYGYTF. CDR3 sequence (DNA): TGTGCCAGCAGCTTAGCGCGGAACTATGGCTACACCTTC.

The V and J genes are TRBV28 and TRBJ1-4; 9 bases are shared with TRBD1. The CDR3 length is 15 residues. The junction had 8 bases not matched to a gene; V was cut back by 6 bases and J by 6 bases. In germline, CDR1 is MDHEN, CDR2 SYDVKM. CDR3 amino acids: CASRPPGQGYEKLFF. CDR3 in DNA: TGTGCCAGCAGACCCCCGGGACAGGGATATGAAAAACTGTTTTTT.

The CDR3 loop is CASRHLTLNTEAFF. As DNA, the CDR3 is TGTGCCAGCAGACACCTCACCCTGAACACTGAAGCTTTCTTT. The rearrangement links TRBV5-8 to TRBJ1-1; D unresolved. Trimming shortened V by 5 bases and J by 0 bases, and 11 bases separated the two germline ends. The CDR3 contains 14 residues. Germline assignment: CDR1 SGHTS and CDR2 YDEGEE. Full variable domain (outside the CDR3, taken from reference TRBV5-8 and TRBJ1-1): EAGVTQSPTHLIKTRGQQATLRCSPISGHTSVYWYQQALGLGLQFLLWYDEGEERNRGNFPPRFSGRQFPNYSSELNVNALELEDSALYLCASRHLTLNTEAFFGQGTRLTVV.

This rearrangement joins TRBV4-3 to TRBJ2-1; 11 bases line up with TRBD1. Per the germline V gene, CDR1 is LGHNA and CDR2 is YSLEER. This CDR3 is 16 amino acids long. V dropped 4 bases and J dropped 8; count of bases not matched to a gene: 10. The DNA for the CDR3 is TGCGCCAGCAGCCGGTTTACCGGGACAGGGGGGGATGAGCAGTTCTTC. This gives the protein CASSRFTGTGGDEQFF.

The chain links TRBV28 to TRBJ1-2; 8 bases align to TRBD1. Per germline, CDR1 MDHEN and CDR2 SYDVKM. V trimming: 3 bases; J trimming: 6 bases; junction bases outside the gene matches: 9. The CDR3 extends over 15 amino acids. The CDR3: CASSLSRAGGDGYTF. CDR3 bases: TGTGCCAGCAGTTTGTCCCGGGCAGGGGGCGATGGCTACACCTTC.

V is TRBV10-2 and J is TRBJ2-7; D not certain. The CDR3 is 15 residues long. CDR1 WSHSY and CDR2 SAAADI come from the germline V gene. The V end was cut by 4 bases, the J end by 1 base, with 14 bases between. The CDR3 loop is CASSAKAQVSYEQYF. DNA of the CDR3: TGCGCCAGCAGTGCAAAAGCCCAGGTATCCTACGAGCAGTACTTC.

The CDR3 is CASRGGRGSYNEQFF. In DNA form, the CDR3 reads TGTGCCAGCAGGGGGGGGCGGGGGTCTTACAATGAGCAGTTCTTC. The chain couples TRBV6-5 to TRBJ2-1; possibly TRBD2 for D (7 bases). The CDR3 runs to 15 residues. Trimming stripped 6 bases from V and 4 bases from J, with 16 bases between. Germline lookup yields CDR1 MNHEY and CDR2 SVGAGI.

J is TRBJ1-2 and V is TRBV28; D remains ambiguous. The CDR3 is 11 residues long. The germline gives CDR1 MDHEN, CDR2 SYDVKM. The ends were cut back, 8 bases at V and 0 bases at J, with 4 bases in the middle. The CDR3 DNA is TGTGCCAGCGGCCCTAACTATGGCTACACCTTC. This gives the protein CASGPNYGYTF.

The V and J genes are TRBV7-2 and TRBJ1-4; 8 bases fit TRBD1. The V and J ends lost 4 bases and 9 bases, in that order; junction bases with no gene match: 10. The CDR3 is 15 residues long. Germline values: CDR1 SGHTA, CDR2 FQGNSA. DNA for the CDR3: TGTGCCAGCAGCTCCTCACAGGGGGAATTTAAAAAACTGTTTTTT. Translated, it gives CASSSSQGEFKKLFF.

The V and J genes are TRBV28 and TRBJ2-7; unclear D gene. Germline V gene lookup returns CDR1 MDHEN and CDR2 SYDVKM. This CDR3 spans 15 amino acids. Trimming took off 3 bases at V and 7 bases at J, with 19 bases between the two ends. The CDR3 coding sequence is TGTGCCAGCAGTTTCTCTTCTCGCGTGGTGCGAGAGCAGTACTTC. This codes for CASSFSSRVVREQYF.

This chain joins TRBV30 and TRBJ2-3; tentatively, D is TRBD1 (6 bases). The CDR3 sequence is 14 residues long. Trimming removed 8 bases from V and 3 bases from J, with 18 bases in between. Looked up from germline, CDR1 is GTSNPN and CDR2 is SVGIG (reference sequence). CDR3 DNA: TGTGCCGGGGCCACAGGGCTTAGTACAGATACGCAGTATTTT. It encodes CAGATGLSTDTQYF.

The genes are TRBV6-5 and TRBJ2-7; TRBD1 matches at 11 bases. After removal of 5 bases from V and 2 bases from J, the junction contained 5 bases not matched to a gene. Germline V gives CDR1 MNHEY, CDR2 SVGAGI. The CDR3 covers 15 residues. CDR3 amino acids: CASSLGQGAPYEQYF. The CDR3 nucleotides read TGTGCCAGCAGTCTCGGACAGGGGGCACCCTACGAGCAGTACTTC.